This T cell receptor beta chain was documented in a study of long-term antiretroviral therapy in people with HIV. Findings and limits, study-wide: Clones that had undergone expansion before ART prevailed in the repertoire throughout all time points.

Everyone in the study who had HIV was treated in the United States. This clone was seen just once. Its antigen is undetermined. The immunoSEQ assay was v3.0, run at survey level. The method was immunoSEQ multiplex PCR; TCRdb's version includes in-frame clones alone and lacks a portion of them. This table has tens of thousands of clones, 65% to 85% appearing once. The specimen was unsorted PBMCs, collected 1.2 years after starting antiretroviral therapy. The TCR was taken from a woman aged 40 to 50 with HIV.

This chain's CDR3 is CASSVGGVNYEQYF. The CDR3 bases are TGTGCCAGCAGCGTAGGCGGGGTGAACTACGAGCAGTACTTC. This chain links TRBV9 with TRBJ2-7; perhaps TRBD2 as D (6 bases). The V end lost 0 bases, the J end lost 3 bases, and 10 bases lay between the germline ends. The germline V gene has CDR1 SGDLS and CDR2 YYNGEE. The CDR3 is 14 residues long. Looking up the rest from reference TRBV9 and TRBJ2-7 gives the full variable domain: DSGVTQTPKHLITATGQRVTLRCSPRSGDLSVYWYQQSLDQGLQFLIQYYNGEERAKGNILERFSAQQFPDLHSELNLSSLELGDSALYFCASSVGGVNYEQYFGPGTRLTVT.